This TCR beta chain was obtained from a study of T cell changes during pregnancy in multiple sclerosis. TCRdb's table, derived via immunoSEQ multiplex PCR, lists solely in-frame clones and lacks some. The sample has about 50,000 clones; around 90% are singletons. Trimming shortened V by 0 bases and J by 8 bases, and 24 bases separated the two germline ends. Germline V lookup: CDR1 SGHRS, CDR2 YFSETQ. This CDR3 has 18 amino acids. This TCR came from a female donor in good health, enrolled as a control in a pregnancy study. The specimen comprised CD4+ T cells from peripheral blood mononuclear cells, sampled after pregnancy. The J gene is TRBJ2-1, the V gene TRBV5-1, with D perhaps TRBD2 (6 bases). The DNA for the CDR3 is TGCGCCAGCAGCTTGGGGGCTGACAGAAGCGGGTGGTCGGATGAGCAGTTCTTC. Protein product: CASSLGADRSGWSDEQFF.